The entry that follows covers one T cell receptor (beta chain) sequence. Antigen specificity is unknown. This entry belongs to a study of memory CD4+ T cells and cytomegalovirus serostatus. Only in-frame clones appear in the TCRdb table, and some are missing; sequencing was by immunoSEQ multiplex PCR. The sample has under 75,000 clones, over 60% seen once. V was trimmed by 7 bases and J by 5 bases, leaving 17 bases between them. The CDR3 is 14 amino acids. Germline V gene sequence: CDR1 MDHEN, CDR2 SYDVKM. Study-wide findings and caveats: CD4+ memory repertoires contained about two fifths of the roughly 160 reported CMV TCRbeta sequences. Median bootstrapped AUC for CMV status was around 0.96 originally, less than 0.92 US-trained.

The sort gate was single viable CD3+CD4+CD8-CD45RO+ cells for memory CD4+ T cells. Positive selection with CD4 microbeads enriched total CD4+ T cells. The material sequenced was memory CD4+ T cells from blood. The origin of this receptor is an adult in good health and CMV-seronegative. Some clones in this sample may be carry-over from other donors' samples. The rearrangement links TRBV28 to TRBJ1-1, with a possible D match to TRBD1 (6 bases). The CDR3 loop reads CASTLGALGTEAFF. As DNA, the CDR3 is TGTGCCAGCACCTTGGGGGCCTTAGGGACTGAAGCTTTCTTT. Drawing the rest from reference TRBV28 and TRBJ1-1, the complete variable domain is DVKVTQSSRYLVKRTGEKVFLECVQDMDHENMFWYRQDPGLGLRLIYFSYDVKMKEKGDIPEGYSVSREKKERFSLILESASTNQTSMYLCASTLGALGTEAFFGQGTRLTVV.